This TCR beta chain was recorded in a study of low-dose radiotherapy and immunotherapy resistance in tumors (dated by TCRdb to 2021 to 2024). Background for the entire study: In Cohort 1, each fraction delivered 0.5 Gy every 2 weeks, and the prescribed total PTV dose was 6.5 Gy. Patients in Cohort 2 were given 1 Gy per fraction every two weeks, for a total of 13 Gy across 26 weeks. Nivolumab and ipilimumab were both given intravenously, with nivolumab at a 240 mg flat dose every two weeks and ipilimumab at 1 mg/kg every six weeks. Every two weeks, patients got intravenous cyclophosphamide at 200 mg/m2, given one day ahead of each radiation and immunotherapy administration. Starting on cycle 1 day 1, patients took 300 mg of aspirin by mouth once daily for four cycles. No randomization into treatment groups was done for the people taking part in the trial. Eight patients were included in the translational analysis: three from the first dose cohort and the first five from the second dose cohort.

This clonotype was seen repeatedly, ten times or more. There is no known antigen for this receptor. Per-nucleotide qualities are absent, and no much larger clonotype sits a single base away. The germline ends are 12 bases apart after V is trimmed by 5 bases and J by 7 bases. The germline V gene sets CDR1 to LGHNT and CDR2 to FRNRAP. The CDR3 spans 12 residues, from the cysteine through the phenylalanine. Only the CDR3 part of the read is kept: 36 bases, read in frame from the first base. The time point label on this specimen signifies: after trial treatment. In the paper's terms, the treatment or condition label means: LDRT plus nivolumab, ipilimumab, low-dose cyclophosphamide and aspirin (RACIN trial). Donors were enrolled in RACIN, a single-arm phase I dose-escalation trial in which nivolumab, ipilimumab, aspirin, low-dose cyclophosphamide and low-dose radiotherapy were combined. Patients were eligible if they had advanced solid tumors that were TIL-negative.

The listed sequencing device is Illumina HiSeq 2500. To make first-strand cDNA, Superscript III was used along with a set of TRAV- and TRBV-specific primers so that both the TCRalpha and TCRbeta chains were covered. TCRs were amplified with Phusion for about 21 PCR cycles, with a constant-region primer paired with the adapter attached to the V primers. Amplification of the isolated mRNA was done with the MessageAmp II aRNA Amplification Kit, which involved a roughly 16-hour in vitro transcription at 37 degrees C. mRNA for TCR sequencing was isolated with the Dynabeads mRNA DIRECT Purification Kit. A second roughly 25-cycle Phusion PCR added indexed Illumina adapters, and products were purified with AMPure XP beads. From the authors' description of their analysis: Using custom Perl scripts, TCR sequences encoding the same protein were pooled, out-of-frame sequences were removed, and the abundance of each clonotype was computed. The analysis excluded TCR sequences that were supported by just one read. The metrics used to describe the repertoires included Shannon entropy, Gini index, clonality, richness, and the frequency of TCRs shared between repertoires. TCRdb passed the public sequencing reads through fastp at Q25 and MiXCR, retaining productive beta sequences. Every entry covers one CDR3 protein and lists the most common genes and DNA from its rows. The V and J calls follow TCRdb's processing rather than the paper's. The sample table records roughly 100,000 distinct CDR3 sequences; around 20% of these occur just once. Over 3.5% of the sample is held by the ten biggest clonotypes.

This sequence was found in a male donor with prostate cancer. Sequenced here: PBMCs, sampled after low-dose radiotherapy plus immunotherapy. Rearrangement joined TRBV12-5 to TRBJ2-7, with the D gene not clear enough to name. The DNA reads TGTGCTAGTGGTCTCCCCGGCCGAGAGCAGTACTTC. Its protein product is CASGLPGREQYF.